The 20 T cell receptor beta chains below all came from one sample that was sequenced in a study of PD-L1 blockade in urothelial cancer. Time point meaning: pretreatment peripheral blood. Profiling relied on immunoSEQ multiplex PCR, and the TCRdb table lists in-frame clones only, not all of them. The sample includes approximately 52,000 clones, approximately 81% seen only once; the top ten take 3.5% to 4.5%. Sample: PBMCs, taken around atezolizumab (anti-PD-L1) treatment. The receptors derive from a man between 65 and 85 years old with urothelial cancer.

CDR3 sequence: CASSELSGLNQPQHF. CDR3 DNA sequence: TGTGCCAGCAGTGAGCTGTCAGGGCTCAATCAGCCCCAGCATTTT. The chain carries TRBV2 and TRBJ1-5, with D maybe TRBD1 (5 bases). Trimming removed 3 bases from V and 3 bases from J, with 12 bases in between. The CDR3 sequence is 15 residues long. The germline V gene encodes CDR1 SNHLY and CDR2 FYNNEI.

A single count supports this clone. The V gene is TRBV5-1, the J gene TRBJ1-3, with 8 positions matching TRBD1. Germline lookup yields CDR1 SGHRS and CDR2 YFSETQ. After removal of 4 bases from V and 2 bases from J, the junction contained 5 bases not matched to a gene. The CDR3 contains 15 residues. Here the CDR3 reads CASSPGTGAGNTIYF. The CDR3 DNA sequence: TGCGCCAGCAGCCCGGGGACAGGAGCTGGAAACACCATATATTTT.

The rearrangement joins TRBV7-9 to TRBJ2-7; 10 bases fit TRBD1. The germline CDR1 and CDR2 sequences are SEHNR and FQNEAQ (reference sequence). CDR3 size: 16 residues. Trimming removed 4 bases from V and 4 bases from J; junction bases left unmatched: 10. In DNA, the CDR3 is TGTGCCAGCAGCTCCCTCCGGGACAGGGGAAGGTACGAGCAGTACTTC. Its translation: CASSSLRDRGRYEQYF.

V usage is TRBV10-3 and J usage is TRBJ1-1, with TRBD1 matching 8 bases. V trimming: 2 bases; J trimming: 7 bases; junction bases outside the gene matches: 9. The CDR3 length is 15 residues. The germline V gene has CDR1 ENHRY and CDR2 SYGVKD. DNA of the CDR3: TGTGCCATCAGTGAGGTGGCAGGGGGCGTTAATGAAGCTTTCTTT. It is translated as CAISEVAGGVNEAFF.

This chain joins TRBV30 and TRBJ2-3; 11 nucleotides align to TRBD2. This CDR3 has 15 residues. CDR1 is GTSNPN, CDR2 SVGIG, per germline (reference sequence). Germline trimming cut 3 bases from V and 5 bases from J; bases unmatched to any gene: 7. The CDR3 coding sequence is TGTGCCTGGAGACTAGCGGGGGCAGCAGGAGATACGCAGTATTTT. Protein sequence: CAWRLAGAAGDTQYF. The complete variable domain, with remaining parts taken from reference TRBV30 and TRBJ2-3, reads SQTIHQWPATLVQPVGSPLSLECTVEGTSNPNLYWYRQAAGRGLQLLFYSVGIGQISSEVPQNLSASRPQDRQFILSSKKLLLSDSGFYLCAWRLAGAAGDTQYFGPGTRLTVL.

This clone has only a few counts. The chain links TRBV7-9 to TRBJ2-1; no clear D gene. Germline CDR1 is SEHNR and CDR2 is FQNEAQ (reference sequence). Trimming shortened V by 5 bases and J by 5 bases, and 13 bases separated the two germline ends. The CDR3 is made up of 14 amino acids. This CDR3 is CASSPRLGNNEQFF. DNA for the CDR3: TGTGCCAGCAGCCCACGCCTGGGCAACAATGAGCAGTTCTTC.

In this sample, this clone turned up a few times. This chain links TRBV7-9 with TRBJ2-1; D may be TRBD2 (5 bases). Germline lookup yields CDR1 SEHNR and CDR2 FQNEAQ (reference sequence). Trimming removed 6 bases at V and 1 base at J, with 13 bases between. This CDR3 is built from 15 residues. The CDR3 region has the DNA TGTGCCAGCAGTGATCTTCGGAGGTCCTACAATGAGCAGTTCTTC. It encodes CASSDLRRSYNEQFF. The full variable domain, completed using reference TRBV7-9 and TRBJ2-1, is DTGVSQNPRHKITKRGQNVTFRCDPISEHNRLYWYRQTLGQGPEFLTYFQNEAQLEKSRLLSDRFSAERPKGSFSTLEIQRTEQGDSAMYLCASSDLRRSYNEQFFGPGTRLTVL.

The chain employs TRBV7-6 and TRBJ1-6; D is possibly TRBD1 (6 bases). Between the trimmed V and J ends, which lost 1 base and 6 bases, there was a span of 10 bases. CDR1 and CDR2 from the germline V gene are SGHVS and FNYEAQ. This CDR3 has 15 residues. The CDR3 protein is CASSLVGGGNSPLHF. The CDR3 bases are TGTGCCAGCAGCTTAGTAGGGGGGGGTAATTCACCCCTCCACTTT.

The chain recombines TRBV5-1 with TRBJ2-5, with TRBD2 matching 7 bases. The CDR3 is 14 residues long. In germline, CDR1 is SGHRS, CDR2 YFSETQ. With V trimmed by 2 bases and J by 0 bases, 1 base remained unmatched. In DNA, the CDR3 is TGCGCCAGCAGCTTCGCGGGGGACCAAGAGACCCAGTACTTC. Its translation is CASSFAGDQETQYF.

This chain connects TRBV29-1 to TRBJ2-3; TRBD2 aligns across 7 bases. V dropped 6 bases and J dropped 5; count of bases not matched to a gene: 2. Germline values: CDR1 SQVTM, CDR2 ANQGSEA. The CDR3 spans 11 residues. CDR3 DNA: TGCAGCGTCGGCGGGGGAGATACGCAGTATTTT. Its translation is CSVGGGDTQYF.

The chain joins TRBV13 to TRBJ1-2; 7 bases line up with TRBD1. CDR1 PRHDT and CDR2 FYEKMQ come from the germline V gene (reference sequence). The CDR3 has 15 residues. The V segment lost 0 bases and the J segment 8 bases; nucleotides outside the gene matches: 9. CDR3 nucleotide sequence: TGTGCCAGCAGCTTAGGGCCGAGGCAGGGGGTCGGCTACACCTTC. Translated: CASSLGPRQGVGYTF.

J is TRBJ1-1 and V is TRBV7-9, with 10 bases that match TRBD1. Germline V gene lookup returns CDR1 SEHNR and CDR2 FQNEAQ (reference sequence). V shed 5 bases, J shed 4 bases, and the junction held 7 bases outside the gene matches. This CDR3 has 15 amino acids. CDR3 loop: CASSTATGGLTEAFF. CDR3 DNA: TGTGCCAGCAGCACGGCGACAGGGGGCCTCACTGAAGCTTTCTTT.

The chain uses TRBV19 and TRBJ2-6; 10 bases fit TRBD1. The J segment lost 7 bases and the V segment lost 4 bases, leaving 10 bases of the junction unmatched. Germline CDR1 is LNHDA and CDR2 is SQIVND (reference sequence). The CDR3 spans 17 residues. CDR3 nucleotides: TGTGCCAGTAGTACCGACAGGGGGCATACAAGTGCCAACGTCCTGACTTTC. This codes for CASSTDRGHTSANVLTF.

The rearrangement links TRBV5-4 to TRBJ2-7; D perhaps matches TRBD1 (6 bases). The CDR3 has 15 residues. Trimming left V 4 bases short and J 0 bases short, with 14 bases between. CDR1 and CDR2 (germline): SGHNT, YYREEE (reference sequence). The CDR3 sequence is CASSPGTQSSYEQYF. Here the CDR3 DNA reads TGTGCCAGCAGCCCCGGGACACAGAGCTCCTACGAGCAGTACTTC.

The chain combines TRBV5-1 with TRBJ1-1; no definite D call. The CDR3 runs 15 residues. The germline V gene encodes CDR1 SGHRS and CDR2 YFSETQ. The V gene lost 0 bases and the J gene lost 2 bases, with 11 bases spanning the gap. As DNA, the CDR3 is TGCGCCAGCAGCTTGGTGGGAGCAGAAAACACTGAAGCTTTCTTT. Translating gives CASSLVGAENTEAFF.

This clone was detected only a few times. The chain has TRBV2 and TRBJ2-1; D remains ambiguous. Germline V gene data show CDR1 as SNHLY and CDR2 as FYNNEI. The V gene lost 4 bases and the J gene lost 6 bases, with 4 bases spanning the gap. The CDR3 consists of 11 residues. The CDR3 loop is CASSGSNEQFF. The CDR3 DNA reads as TGTGCCAGCAGTGGTAGCAATGAGCAGTTCTTC.

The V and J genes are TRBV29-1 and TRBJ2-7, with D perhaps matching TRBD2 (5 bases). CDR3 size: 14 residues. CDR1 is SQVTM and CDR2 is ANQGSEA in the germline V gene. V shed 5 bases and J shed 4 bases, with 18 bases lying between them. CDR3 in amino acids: CSVLLVARGYEQYF. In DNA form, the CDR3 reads TGCAGCGTTTTATTGGTGGCAAGAGGGTACGAGCAGTACTTC.

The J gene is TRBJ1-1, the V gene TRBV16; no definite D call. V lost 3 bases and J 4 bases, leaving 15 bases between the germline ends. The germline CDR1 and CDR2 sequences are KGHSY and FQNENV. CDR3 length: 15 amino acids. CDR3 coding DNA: TGTGCCAGCAGCCACCTAGGGAGGCGCGGCACTGAAGCTTTCTTT. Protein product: CASSHLGRRGTEAFF.

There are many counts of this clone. This chain's CDR3 is CATSRSVNTEAFF. CDR3 nucleotides: TGTGCCACCAGCAGGTCGGTGAACACTGAAGCTTTCTTT. The rearrangement joins TRBV15 to TRBJ1-1; D is uncertain. Trimming stripped 3 bases from V and 0 bases from J, with 5 bases between. Germline V gives CDR1 LNHNV, CDR2 YYDKDF (reference sequence). CDR3 length: 13 residues.

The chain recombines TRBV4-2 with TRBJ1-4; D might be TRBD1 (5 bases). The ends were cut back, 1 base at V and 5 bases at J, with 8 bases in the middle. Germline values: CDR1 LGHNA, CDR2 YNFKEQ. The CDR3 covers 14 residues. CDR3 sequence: CASSQAGGNEKLFF. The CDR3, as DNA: TGTGCCAGCAGCCAAGCCGGGGGAAATGAAAAACTGTTTTTT.